The 25 T cell receptor beta chains in this list originate from one sample, sequenced in a study of Graves' ophthalmopathy and Graves' hyperthyroidism. RNA transcripts served as template for amplifying TCR beta CDR3 sequences. RT-PCR was first run with HTBI primers, then multiplex PCR in a second round. TCRdb reanalysed the multiplex PCR reads using MiXCR and keeps one entry per CDR3 protein. The table has some 1.1 million distinct CDR3 sequences, 35% to 40% seen once. The sequenced material came from peripheral blood or thyroid tissue (not recorded which). These receptors all come from an adult man with Graves' hyperthyroidism.

This clonotype was counted ten times or more. This chain uses TRBV29-1 with TRBJ1-4; 8 bases fit TRBD1. V gave up 4 bases and J gave up 10 bases; unmatched junction bases: 5. The CDR3 covers 12 residues. The germline V gene has CDR1 SQVTM and CDR2 ANQGSEA. This chain's CDR3 is CSVGDRTRKLFF. The CDR3 DNA is TGCAGCGTTGGGGACAGGACACGAAAACTGTTTTTT. The whole variable domain, filled in from reference TRBV29-1 and TRBJ1-4, reads SAVISQKPSRDICQRGTSLTIQCQVDSQVTMMFWYRQQPGQSLTLIATANQGSEATYESGFVIDKFPISRPNLTFSTLTVSNMSPEDSSIYLCSVGDRTRKLFFGSGTQLSVL.

This chain uses TRBV5-1 with TRBJ2-5; D possibly corresponds to TRBD2 (6 bases). This CDR3 is built from 18 residues. V was cut by 5 bases and J by 7 bases, with 30 bases left in between. The germline V gene has CDR1 SGHRS and CDR2 YFSETQ. The CDR3 is CASSWAGVSSGLWGTQYF. CDR3 DNA sequence: TGCGCCAGCAGTTGGGCCGGCGTGAGTAGCGGCCTATGGGGGACCCAGTACTTC.

The chain recombines TRBV6-5 with TRBJ1-5; no reliable D call. The CDR3 length is 13 residues. V lost 2 bases to trimming and J lost 3 bases, with 5 bases between them. Germline lookup yields CDR1 MNHEY and CDR2 SVGAGI. CDR3 in amino acids: CASSYTHNQPQHF. DNA for the CDR3: TGTGCCAGCAGTTACACCCACAATCAGCCCCAGCATTTT.

Ten or more counts support this clonotype. The chain recombines TRBV20-1 with TRBJ2-5; TRBD2 matches at 7 bases. The CDR3 loop spans 14 amino acids. Trimming cost V 3 bases and J 5 bases; bases outside gene matches: 9. Germline values: CDR1 DFQATT, CDR2 SNEGSKA (reference sequence). CDR3 nucleotides: TGCAGTGCTAGGAAGCGCGGGGGAGCGGAGACCCAGTACTTC. This codes for CSARKRGGAETQYF.

This clonotype has ten or more counts. The J gene is TRBJ1-5, the V gene TRBV7-2; D is unclear. Germline assignment: CDR1 SGHTA and CDR2 FQGNSA. With 5 bases removed from V and 0 bases from J, the gap between germline ends came to 8 bases. The CDR3 is made up of 14 amino acids. CDR3 nucleotides: TGTGCCAGCAGCCCCTTATATAGCAATCAGCCCCAGCATTTT. Translating it yields CASSPLYSNQPQHF.

V and J are TRBV7-9 and TRBJ1-6; TRBD1 matches 8 bases. The CDR3 sequence is 15 residues long. Unmatched junction bases numbered 3, after V lost 1 base and J lost 7 bases. The germline V gene encodes CDR1 SEHNR and CDR2 FQNEAQ (reference sequence). CDR3 nucleotides: TGTGCCAGCAGCTTAGAAAGGACAGGGAATTCACCCCTCCACTTT. Translating it yields CASSLERTGNSPLHF.

This clonotype was counted at least ten times. The chain employs TRBV7-6 and TRBJ1-1; D remains unclear. The CDR3 loop spans 15 amino acids. V lost 7 bases, J lost 0 bases, and 15 bases lay in between. In germline, CDR1 is SGHVS, CDR2 FNYEAQ. CDR3 DNA sequence: TGTGCCAGCACTCGGACGGTGGGTGTGAACACTGAAGCTTTCTTT. This encodes CASTRTVGVNTEAFF.

The rearrangement links TRBV4-1 to TRBJ2-7, with TRBD1 identical over 7 bases. CDR1 and CDR2 from the germline V gene are MGHRA and YSYEKL. There are 15 residues in the CDR3. V was pared by 1 base and J by 4 bases, with 7 bases of the junction left unmatched. CDR3 in amino acids: CASSQATGDSYEQYF. CDR3 in DNA: TGCGCCAGCAGCCAAGCAACAGGGGATTCTTACGAGCAGTACTTC.

At least ten counts were recorded for this clonotype. The chain joins TRBV12-3 or TRBV12-4 to TRBJ1-2, with D unclear. The CDR3 runs 12 residues. V dropped 3 bases and J dropped 7 bases, with 9 bases sitting between them. The CDR3: CASSFLSSGYTF. For the CDR3, the DNA is TGTGCCAGCAGTTTTCTTTCAAGTGGCTACACCTTC.

The rearrangement uses TRBV7-8 and TRBJ2-7, with D tentatively TRBD1 or TRBD2 (6 bases each). CDR3 length equals 16 residues. Germline V gives CDR1 SGHVS, CDR2 FQNEAQ. V lost 5 bases and J lost 9, with 26 bases in between. As DNA, the CDR3 is TGTGCCAGCAGCCCCCGGGGGACCGGGACACCTACGGGGCAGTACTTC. Translating gives CASSPRGTGTPTGQYF.

The V and J genes are TRBV20-1 and TRBJ1-5; D is possibly TRBD1 (5 bases). The CDR3 loop spans 14 amino acids. CDR1 and CDR2 (germline): DFQATT, SNEGSKA (reference sequence). Trimming left V 3 bases short and J 4 bases short, with 13 bases between. The CDR3 region is CSASYLWGNQPQHF. The CDR3 bases are TGCAGTGCTAGTTACCTCTGGGGGAATCAGCCCCAGCATTTT.

The table lists this clonotype with many counts. The V and J genes are TRBV7-2 and TRBJ1-1, with D tentatively TRBD1 (6 bases). V gave up 5 bases and J gave up 1 base, with 14 bases separating them. CDR1 and CDR2 (germline): SGHTA, FQGNSA. The CDR3 covers 15 residues. CDR3 coding DNA: TGTGCCAGCAGCCCGAGGACAGCCGCGAACACTGAAGCTTTCTTT. Protein sequence: CASSPRTAANTEAFF.

J is TRBJ1-4 and V is TRBV7-2; D is unresolved. The CDR3 has 13 amino acids. The ends were cut back, 1 base at V and 11 bases at J, with 11 bases in the middle. The germline V gene encodes CDR1 SGHTA and CDR2 FQGNSA. The CDR3 DNA follows: TGTGCCAGCAGCTTAGACACGAACGATAAACTGTTTTTT. This gives the protein CASSLDTNDKLFF.

This clonotype has more than one count but fewer than ten. The chain couples TRBV19 to TRBJ1-5; D is perhaps TRBD1 (6 bases). There are 15 residues in the CDR3. Trimming cost V 1 base and J 4 bases, with 11 bases left between them. CDR1 is LNHDA and CDR2 is SQIVND in the germline V gene (reference sequence). The CDR3 DNA reads TGTGCCAGTAGTATAGTCCCCACAGGGAATCAGCCCCAGCATTTT. It translates to CASSIVPTGNQPQHF.

In its sample, this clonotype was seen a few times. The gene calls are TRBV12-3 or TRBV12-4 and TRBJ1-4, with D uncertain. V was trimmed by 4 bases and J by 0 bases, leaving 12 bases between them. The CDR3 runs to 16 residues. DNA of the CDR3: TGTGCCAGCAGTTCCACCGGGAGAGCAACTAATGAAAAACTGTTTTTT. This sequence encodes CASSSTGRATNEKLFF.

This clonotype was counted a few times. The J gene is TRBJ1-2, the V gene TRBV5-1; D ambiguous. The CDR3 is made up of 13 amino acids. Trimming cost V 5 bases and J 4 bases, with 12 bases left between them. From germline, CDR1 is SGHRS and CDR2 YFSETQ. Here the CDR3 reads CASRVSDGYGYTF. The CDR3 DNA sequence: TGCGCCAGCAGGGTGAGTGACGGCTATGGCTACACCTTC.

The chain uses TRBV9 and TRBJ1-5, with 7 bases identical to TRBD1. Trimming cost V 7 bases and J 3 bases; bases outside gene matches: 7. This CDR3 has 14 amino acids. Germline assignment: CDR1 SGDLS and CDR2 YYNGEE. The CDR3 is CASSGQAINQPQHF. For the CDR3, the DNA is TGTGCCAGCTCCGGACAGGCGATCAATCAGCCCCAGCATTTT. The full variable domain, with the rest looked up from reference TRBV9 and TRBJ1-5, is DSGVTQTPKHLITATGQRVTLRCSPRSGDLSVYWYQQSLDQGLQFLIQYYNGEERAKGNILERFSAQQFPDLHSELNLSSLELGDSALYFCASSGQAINQPQHFGDGTRLSIL.

This chain connects TRBV20-1 to TRBJ2-7; TRBD2 might be the D (5 bases). V lost 2 bases and J lost 6, with 17 bases in between. CDR1 DFQATT and CDR2 SNEGSKA come from the germline V gene (reference sequence). This CDR3 has 14 amino acids. The CDR3 coding sequence is TGCAGTGCTAGATCACGGGATACGCCTGGCGAGCAGTACTTC. It specifies CSARSRDTPGEQYF.

This clonotype was detected many times. The chain joins TRBV13 to TRBJ1-2, with 10 bases matching TRBD1. Trimming at V came to 6 bases and at J to 4 bases, leaving 5 bases not matched to a gene. Germline CDR1 reads PRHDT; CDR2 reads FYEKMQ (reference sequence). CDR3 length: 14 amino acids. The CDR3 region is CASRRTGGTYGYTF. In DNA form, the CDR3 reads TGTGCCAGCAGACGGACAGGGGGGACCTATGGCTACACCTTC.

The chain combines TRBV10-3 with TRBJ2-7; D may be TRBD1 or TRBD2 (6 bases each). Trimming took off 7 bases at V and 4 bases at J, with 23 bases between the two ends. Germline lookup yields CDR1 ENHRY and CDR2 SYGVKD. The CDR3 runs 16 residues. CDR3 residues: CAITIRGGRGRYEQYF. The CDR3 nucleotides are TGTGCCATCACCATACGGGGAGGCAGGGGCCGATACGAGCAGTACTTC.

This chain connects TRBV27 to TRBJ1-5, with D hard to call. This CDR3 spans 15 amino acids. Trimming cost V 5 bases and J 2 bases, with 13 bases left between them. CDR1 and CDR2 from the germline V gene are MNHEY and SMNVEV (reference sequence). CDR3 bases: TGTGCCAGCAGTCCCCTATTGAGGGGCAATCAGCCCCAGCATTTT. As protein: CASSPLLRGNQPQHF.

With regard to this clonotype: The CDR3 does not close with the conserved phenylalanine or tryptophan, likely indicating a read error. The DNA is left out, because the CDR3 cannot be placed on it with certainty; the CDR3 is given as TCRdb lists it. J is TRBJ1-4 and V is TRBV12-3 or TRBV12-4; TRBD1 is taken as the D call from the table, unchecked against the DNA. The CDR3 region is 11 residues in length, termini included. The CDR3 reads CASSLSGGGNY.

This chain uses TRBV12-3 or TRBV12-4 with TRBJ1-5, with D unresolved. V dropped 8 bases and J dropped 0 bases, with 8 bases sitting between them. CDR3 length: 13 residues. CDR3 amino acids: CASRMDSNQPQHF. Written as DNA, the CDR3 is TGTGCCAGCCGGATGGATAGCAATCAGCCCCAGCATTTT.

This clonotype was observed many times. J is TRBJ2-5 and V is TRBV20-1; D uncertain. Trimming left V 0 bases short and J 5 bases short, with 22 bases between. Looked up from germline, CDR1 is DFQATT and CDR2 is SNEGSKA (reference sequence). The CDR3 loop spans 17 amino acids. The CDR3 DNA is TGCAGTGCTAGAGATTCAGAAGGATTGGGAATGTATGAGACCCAGTACTTC. It translates to CSARDSEGLGMYETQYF.

The chain recombines TRBV10-3 with TRBJ2-5; 12 bases fit TRBD2. The length of the CDR3 is 16 residues. Looked up from germline, CDR1 is ENHRY and CDR2 is SYGVKD. V lost 6 bases to trimming and J lost 4 bases; unmatched junction nucleotides: 9. The CDR3 nucleotides are TGTGCCATCAGAACTAGCGGGGGGTTACCGACAGAGACCCAGTACTTC. This encodes CAIRTSGGLPTETQYF.